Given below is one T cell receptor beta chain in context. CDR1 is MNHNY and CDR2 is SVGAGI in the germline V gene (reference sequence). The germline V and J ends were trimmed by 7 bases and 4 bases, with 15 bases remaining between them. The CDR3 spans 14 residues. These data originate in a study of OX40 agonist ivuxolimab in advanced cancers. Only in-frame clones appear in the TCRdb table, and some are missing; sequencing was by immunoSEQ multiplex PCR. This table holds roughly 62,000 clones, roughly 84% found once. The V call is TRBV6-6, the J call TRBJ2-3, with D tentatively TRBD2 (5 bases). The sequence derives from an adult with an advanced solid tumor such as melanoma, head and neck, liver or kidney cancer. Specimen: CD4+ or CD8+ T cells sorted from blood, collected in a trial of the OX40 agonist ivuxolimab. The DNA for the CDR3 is TGTGCCAGCAACCGCGGAGGCACTGCAGATACGCAGTATTTT. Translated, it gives CASNRGGTADTQYF.